These T cell receptor beta chains were read from a single sample in a study of CXCR4 blockade with PD-1 therapy in pancreatic cancer. Profiled with immunoSEQ multiplex PCR; TCRdb holds only in-frame clones, not every one. In the table there are approximately 4,800 clones, 50% to 60% of which are singletons. Sequenced sample: tumor tissue. The source is a human donor with pancreatic ductal adenocarcinoma. CDR3s include the opening cysteine and the closing phenylalanine or tryptophan. The D gene is left open where the match is weak. Clone size is stated in some rows and not others, as once, few, many or a class when expanded.

clone size	CDR3 length	J gene	D gene	V gene	CDR3 protein	CDR3 DNA
.	14	TRBJ1-2	.	TRBV29-1	CSVEGSPTFYGYTF	TGCAGCGTTGAAGGGAGTCCGACCTTCTATGGCTACACCTTC
few	14	TRBJ1-1	TRBD1	TRBV12-5	CASGLSDRGTEAFF	TGTGCTAGTGGTTTATCGGACAGGGGCACTGAAGCTTTCTTT
.	13	TRBJ2-1	TRBD2	TRBV19	CASSPLGGNEQFF	TGTGCCAGTAGTCCACTCGGGGGGAATGAGCAGTTCTTC
few	15	TRBJ2-2	TRBD2	TRBV11-3	CASSRGLAVLGELFF	TGTGCCAGCAGCCGGGGACTAGCGGTCCTTGGGGAGCTGTTTTTT
.	14	TRBJ2-7	TRBD1	TRBV25-1	CASSGTGASYEQYF	TGTGCCAGCAGTGGGACAGGAGCATCCTACGAGCAGTACTTC
.	15	TRBJ2-3	.	TRBV4-1	CASSQVTAPSDTQYF	TGCGCCAGCAGCCAAGTAACTGCCCCGTCAGATACGCAGTATTTT
hyperexpanded	15	TRBJ2-5	.	TRBV6-8	CASSYSSSDQETQYF	TGTGCCAGCAGTTACTCCTCTAGCGACCAAGAGACCCAGTACTTC
.	17	TRBJ2-5	.	TRBV19	CASSLTLRGTTGETQYF	TGTGCCAGTAGTCTCACACTCCGGGGCACCACCGGAGAGACCCAGTACTTC
once	12	TRBJ1-3	.	TRBV29-1	CSVESGGNTIYF	TGCAGCGTTGAGTCAGGTGGAAACACCATATATTTT
few	13	TRBJ1-2	.	TRBV9	CASSGTRRDGYTF	TGTGCCAGCAGTGGCACAAGGCGGGATGGCTACACCTTC
.	13	TRBJ2-2	TRBD2	TRBV6-8	CASSSPGGARLFF	TGTGCCAGCAGTTCCCCGGGAGGGGCGAGGCTGTTTTTT
.	16	TRBJ2-3	TRBD2	TRBV9	CASSLNAGGMTDTQYF	TGTGCCAGCAGTCTCAATGCGGGAGGGATGACAGATACGCAGTATTTT
.	17	TRBJ2-1	TRBD1	TRBV19	CASSIDQGVRPYNEQFF	TGTGCCAGTAGTATAGATCAGGGGGTCCGCCCCTACAATGAGCAGTTCTTC
few	15	TRBJ1-2	TRBD1	TRBV28	CASSLFRQGAGGYTF	TGTGCCAGCAGTTTATTTCGACAGGGGGCGGGAGGCTACACCTTC
.	16	TRBJ2-3	TRBD2	TRBV28	CAIGGISGRAADTQYF	TGTGCCATCGGGGGGATTAGCGGGAGGGCCGCAGATACGCAGTATTTT
once	15	TRBJ1-2	TRBD1	TRBV29-1	CSVEESGGRSYGYTF	TGCAGCGTTGAAGAATCAGGGGGCCGGAGCTATGGCTACACCTTC
.	14	TRBJ2-3	.	TRBV30	CAWSVGLRTDTQYF	TGTGCCTGGAGTGTCGGCCTCCGCACAGATACGCAGTATTTT
.	14	TRBJ2-7	TRBD2	TRBV11-3	CASSFASGYNEQYF	TGTGCCAGCAGCTTCGCTAGCGGTTACAACGAGCAGTACTTC
.	13	TRBJ2-5	.	TRBV6-8	CASDDRGGGTQYF	TGTGCCAGCGACGACAGAGGGGGAGGGACCCAGTACTTC
.	16	TRBJ2-1	TRBD1	TRBV5-1	CASSLVGGQGDGEQFF	TGCGCCAGCAGCTTGGTGGGGGGACAGGGAGACGGTGAGCAGTTCTTC
.	15	TRBJ2-2	.	TRBV15	CATSRGGQYTGELFF	TGTGCCACCAGCAGGGGGGGACAGTACACCGGGGAGCTGTTTTTT
.	14	TRBJ2-5	TRBD1	TRBV25-1	CASSEWDSEETQYF	TGTGCCAGCAGTGAATGGGACAGCGAAGAGACCCAGTACTTC
.	14	TRBJ2-7	TRBD1	TRBV10-2	CASIRTGGLYEQYF	TGCGCCAGCATCAGGACAGGGGGTTTGTACGAGCAGTACTTC
.	14	TRBJ2-5	.	TRBV15	CATSRNSLGETQYF	TGTGCCACCAGCAGAAACAGCCTCGGGGAGACCCAGTACTTC
.	15	TRBJ2-1	TRBD2	TRBV11-3	CASSQLAGSYNEQFF	TGTGCCAGCAGCCAGTTAGCGGGGTCCTACAATGAGCAGTTCTTC
.	13	TRBJ2-4	.	TRBV28	CASSLATGNIQYF	TGTGCCAGCAGTTTGGCCACAGGCAACATTCAGTACTTC
.	18	TRBJ2-7	.	TRBV4-1	CASSQASLFNGLRYEQYF	TGCGCCAGCAGCCAGGCTTCATTATTTAATGGACTACGATACGAGCAGTACTTC
.	14	TRBJ2-3	TRBD1	TRBV6-8	CASGGQGARDTQYF	TGTGCCAGTGGTGGACAGGGGGCGAGAGATACGCAGTATTTT
few	14	TRBJ2-6	.	TRBV10-3	CALDKSSGANVLTF	TGTGCCTTGGACAAATCCTCTGGGGCCAACGTCCTGACTTTC
few	17	TRBJ2-2	TRBD2	TRBV7-4	CASSPGPLAGNTGELFF	TGTGCCAGCAGCCCCGGACCACTAGCGGGGAACACCGGGGAGCTGTTTTTT
.	15	TRBJ1-3	TRBD1	TRBV5-1	CASSPWGQDGNTIYF	TGCGCCAGCAGCCCCTGGGGACAGGATGGAAACACCATATATTTT
large	15	TRBJ1-3	.	TRBV11-3	CASSFQTIDANTIYF	TGTGCCAGCAGCTTCCAGACAATAGACGCAAACACCATATATTTT
once	16	TRBJ2-5	TRBD1	TRBV25-1	CASSPTRTGGGETQYF	TGTGCCAGCAGCCCGACCCGAACAGGGGGCGGTGAGACCCAGTACTTC
.	12	TRBJ1-2	.	TRBV28	CASSLGGYGYTF	TGTGCCAGCAGTTTAGGAGGATATGGCTACACCTTC
.	14	TRBJ2-7	.	TRBV6-8	CASSLNPLTYEQYF	TGTGCCAGCAGTCTAAACCCCCTGACCTACGAGCAGTACTTC
.	14	TRBJ1-4	TRBD1	TRBV30	CAWSVIGQDEKLFF	TGTGCCTGGAGTGTAATAGGACAGGATGAAAAACTGTTTTTT
.	14	TRBJ2-3	.	TRBV28	CASSLGAGTDTQYF	TGTGCCAGCAGTCTCGGGGCAGGGACAGATACGCAGTATTTT
.	16	TRBJ2-7	TRBD1	TRBV19	CASRGQGSLSSYEQYF	TGTGCCAGTAGGGGACAGGGGTCGCTGTCGTCCTACGAGCAGTACTTC
.	15	TRBJ1-1	.	TRBV19	CASIDGGTPQTEAFF	TGTGCCAGTATCGACGGGGGGACCCCGCAAACTGAAGCTTTCTTT
.	17	TRBJ2-3	.	TRBV28	CASSFRAGRSSTDTQYF	TGTGCCAGCAGTTTCAGGGCGGGGCGGTCTAGCACAGATACGCAGTATTTT
.	12	TRBJ1-2	.	TRBV28	CASSLGVHGYIF	TGTGCTAGCAGTTTAGGGGTTCACGGCTACATCTTC
few	13	TRBJ1-1	TRBD1	TRBV9	CASSGQGATEAFF	TGTGCCAGCAGTGGGCAGGGGGCGACCGAAGCTTTCTTT
few	15	TRBJ2-3	TRBD2	TRBV4-1	CASSPSGRATDTQYF	TGCGCCAGCAGCCCTAGCGGGAGGGCCACAGATACGCAGTATTTT
few	16	TRBJ2-1	TRBD1	TRBV11-3	CASSLGAGTGNNEQFF	TGTGCCAGCAGCTTAGGGGCCGGGACAGGGAACAATGAGCAGTTCTTC
.	12	TRBJ1-1	.	TRBV28	CASRPSEGTAFF	TGTGCCAGCAGACCCTCCGAGGGGACGGCTTTCTTT
.	16	TRBJ2-7	.	TRBV6-8	CASSFRQATLLGEQYF	TGTGCCAGCAGTTTTCGACAGGCCACCCTCCTTGGCGAGCAGTACTTC
.	16	TRBJ2-3	.	TRBV11-3	CASSLVAAKGPDTQYF	TGTGCCAGCAGCTTGGTAGCGGCAAAGGGCCCAGATACGCAGTATTTT